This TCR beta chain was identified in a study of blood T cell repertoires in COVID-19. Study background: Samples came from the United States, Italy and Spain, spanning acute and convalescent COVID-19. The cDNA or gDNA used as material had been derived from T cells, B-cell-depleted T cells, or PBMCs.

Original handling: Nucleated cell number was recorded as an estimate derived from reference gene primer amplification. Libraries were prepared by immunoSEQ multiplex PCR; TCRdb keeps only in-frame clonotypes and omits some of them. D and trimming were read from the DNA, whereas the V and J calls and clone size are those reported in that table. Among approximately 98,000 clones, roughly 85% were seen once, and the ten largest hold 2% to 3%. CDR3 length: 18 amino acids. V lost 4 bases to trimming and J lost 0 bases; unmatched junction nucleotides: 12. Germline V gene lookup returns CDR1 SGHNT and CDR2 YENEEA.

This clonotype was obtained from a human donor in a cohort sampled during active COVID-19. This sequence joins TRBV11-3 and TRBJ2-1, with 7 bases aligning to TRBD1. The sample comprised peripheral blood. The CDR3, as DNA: TGTGCCAGCAGCTCCAACCTAACAGGGGAAAGCTCCTACAATGAGCAGTTCTTC. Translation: CASSSNLTGESSYNEQFF.